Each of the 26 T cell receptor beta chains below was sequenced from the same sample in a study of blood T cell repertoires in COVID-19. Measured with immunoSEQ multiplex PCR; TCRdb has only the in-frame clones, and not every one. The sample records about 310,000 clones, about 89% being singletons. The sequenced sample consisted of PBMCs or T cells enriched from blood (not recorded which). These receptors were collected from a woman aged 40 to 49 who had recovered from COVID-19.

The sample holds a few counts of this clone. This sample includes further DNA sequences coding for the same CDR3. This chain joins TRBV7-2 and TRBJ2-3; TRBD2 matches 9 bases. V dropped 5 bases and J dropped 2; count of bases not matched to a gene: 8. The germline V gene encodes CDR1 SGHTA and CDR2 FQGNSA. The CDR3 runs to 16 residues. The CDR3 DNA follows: TGTGCCAGCAGCCCCTTGGCGGGGGGGCCCACAGATACGCAGTATTTT. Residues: CASSPLAGGPTDTQYF.

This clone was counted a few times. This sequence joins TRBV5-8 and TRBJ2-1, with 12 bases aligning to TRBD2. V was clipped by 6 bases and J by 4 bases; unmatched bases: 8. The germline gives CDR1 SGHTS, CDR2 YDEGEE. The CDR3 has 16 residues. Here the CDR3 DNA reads TGTGCCAGCACCCCGGGGACTAGCGGGCCGTACAATGAGCAGTTCTTC. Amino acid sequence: CASTPGTSGPYNEQFF.

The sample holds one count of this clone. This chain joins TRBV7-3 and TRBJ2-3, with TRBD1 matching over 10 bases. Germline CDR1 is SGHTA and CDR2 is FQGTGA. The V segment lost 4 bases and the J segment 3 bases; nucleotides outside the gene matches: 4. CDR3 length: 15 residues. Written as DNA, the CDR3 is TGTGCCAGCAGCTACGACAGGGGGCATACAGATACGCAGTATTTT. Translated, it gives CASSYDRGHTDTQYF.

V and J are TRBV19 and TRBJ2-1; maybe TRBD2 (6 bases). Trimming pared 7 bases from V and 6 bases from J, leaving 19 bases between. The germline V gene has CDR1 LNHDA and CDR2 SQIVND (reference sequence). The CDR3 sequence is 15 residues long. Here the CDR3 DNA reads TGTGCCAGTACCCCGACGACTAGTCCCCTCAATGAGCAGTTCTTC. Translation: CASTPTTSPLNEQFF.

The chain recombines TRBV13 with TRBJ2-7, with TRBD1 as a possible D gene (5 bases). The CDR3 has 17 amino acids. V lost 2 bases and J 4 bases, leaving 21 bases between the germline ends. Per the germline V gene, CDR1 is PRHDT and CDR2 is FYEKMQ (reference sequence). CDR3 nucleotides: TGTGCCAGCAGCTTAAAGGGTGCAGGGATCTTAACATACGAGCAGTACTTC. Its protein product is CASSLKGAGILTYEQYF. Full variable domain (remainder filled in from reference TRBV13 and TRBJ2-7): AAGVIQSPRHLIKEKRETATLKCYPIPRHDTVYWYQQGPGQDPQFLISFYEKMQSDKGSIPDRFSAQQFSDYHSELNMSSLELGDSALYFCASSLKGAGILTYEQYFGPGTRLTVT.

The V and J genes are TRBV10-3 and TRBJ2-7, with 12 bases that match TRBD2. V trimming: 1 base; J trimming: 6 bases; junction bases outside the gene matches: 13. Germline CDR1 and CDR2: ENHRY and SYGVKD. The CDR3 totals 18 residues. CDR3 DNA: TGTGCCATCAGTGAGTTGGGCGGACTAGCGGGGTCCTGGGCCGAGCAGTACTTC. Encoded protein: CAISELGGLAGSWAEQYF.

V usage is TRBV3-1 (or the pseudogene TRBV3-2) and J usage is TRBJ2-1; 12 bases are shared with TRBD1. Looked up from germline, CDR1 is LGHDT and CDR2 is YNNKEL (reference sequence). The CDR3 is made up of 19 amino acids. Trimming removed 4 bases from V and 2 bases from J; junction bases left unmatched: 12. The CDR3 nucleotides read TGTGCCAGCAGCCTCGGGACAGGGGGCGCAGGCCACCCCTACAATGAGCAGTTCTTC. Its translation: CASSLGTGGAGHPYNEQFF.

The DNA of the CDR3 is TGTGCCAGTAGTATAGGTCTTGCTGGAAACACCATATATTTT. Protein sequence: CASSIGLAGNTIYF. V is TRBV19 and J is TRBJ1-3; D remains ambiguous. With 1 base removed from V and 2 bases from J, the gap between germline ends came to 6 bases. The length of the CDR3 is 14 residues. Germline V lookup: CDR1 LNHDA, CDR2 SQIVND (reference sequence).

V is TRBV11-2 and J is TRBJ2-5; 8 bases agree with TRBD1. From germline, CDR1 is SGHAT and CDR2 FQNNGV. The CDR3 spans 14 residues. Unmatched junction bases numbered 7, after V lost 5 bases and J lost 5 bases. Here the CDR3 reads CASSTPRQGETQYF. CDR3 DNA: TGTGCCAGCAGCACCCCTCGACAGGGGGAGACCCAGTACTTC.

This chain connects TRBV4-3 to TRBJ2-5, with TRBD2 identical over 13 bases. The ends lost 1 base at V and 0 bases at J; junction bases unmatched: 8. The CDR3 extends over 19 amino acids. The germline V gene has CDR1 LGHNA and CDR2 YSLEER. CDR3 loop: CASSQGTSGGRGYQETQYF. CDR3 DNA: TGCGCCAGCAGCCAAGGGACTAGCGGGGGCAGGGGGTACCAAGAGACCCAGTACTTC.

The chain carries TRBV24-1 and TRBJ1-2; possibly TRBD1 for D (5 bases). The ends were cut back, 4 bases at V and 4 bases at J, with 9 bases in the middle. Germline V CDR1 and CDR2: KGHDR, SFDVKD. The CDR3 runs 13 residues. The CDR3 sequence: CATSDSGSYGYTF. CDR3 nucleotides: TGTGCCACCAGTGACTCAGGGTCCTATGGCTACACCTTC.

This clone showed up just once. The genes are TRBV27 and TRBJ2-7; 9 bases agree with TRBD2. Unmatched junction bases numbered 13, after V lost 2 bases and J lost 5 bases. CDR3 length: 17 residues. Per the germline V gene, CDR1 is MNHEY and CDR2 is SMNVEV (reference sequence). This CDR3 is CASSLRWSSGAFDEQYF. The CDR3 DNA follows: TGTGCCAGCAGTTTAAGGTGGTCTAGCGGGGCGTTTGACGAGCAGTACTTC.

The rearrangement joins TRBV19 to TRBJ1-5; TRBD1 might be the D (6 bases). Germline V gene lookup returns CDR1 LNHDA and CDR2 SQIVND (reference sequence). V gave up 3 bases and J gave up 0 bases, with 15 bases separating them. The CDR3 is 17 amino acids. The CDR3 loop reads CASSINRDLYSNQPQHF. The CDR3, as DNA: TGTGCCAGTAGTATTAACAGGGACCTTTATAGCAATCAGCCCCAGCATTTT.

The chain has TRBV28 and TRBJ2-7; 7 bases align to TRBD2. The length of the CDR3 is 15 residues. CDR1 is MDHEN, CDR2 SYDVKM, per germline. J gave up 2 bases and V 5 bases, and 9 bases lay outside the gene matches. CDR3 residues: CASSPSGAGAYEQYF. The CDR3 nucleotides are TGTGCCAGCAGTCCCAGCGGGGCTGGGGCCTACGAGCAGTACTTC.

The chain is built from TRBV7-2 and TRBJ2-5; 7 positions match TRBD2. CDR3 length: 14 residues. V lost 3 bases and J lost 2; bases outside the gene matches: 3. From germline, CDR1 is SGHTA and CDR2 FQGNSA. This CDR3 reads CASSFWGGQETQYF. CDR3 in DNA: TGTGCCAGCAGCTTTTGGGGGGGGCAAGAGACCCAGTACTTC. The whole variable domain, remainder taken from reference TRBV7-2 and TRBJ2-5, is GAGVSQSPSNKVTEKGKDVELRCDPISGHTALYWYRQSLGQGLEFLIYFQGNSAPDKSGLPSDRFSAERTGGSVSTLTIQRTQQEDSAVYLCASSFWGGQETQYFGPGTRLLVL.

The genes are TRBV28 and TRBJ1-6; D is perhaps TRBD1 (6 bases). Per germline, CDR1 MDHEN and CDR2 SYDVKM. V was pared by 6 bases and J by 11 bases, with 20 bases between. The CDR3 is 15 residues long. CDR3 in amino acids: CASSPARQGNPPLHF. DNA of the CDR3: TGTGCCAGCAGCCCCGCTCGGCAGGGGAATCCACCCCTCCACTTT.

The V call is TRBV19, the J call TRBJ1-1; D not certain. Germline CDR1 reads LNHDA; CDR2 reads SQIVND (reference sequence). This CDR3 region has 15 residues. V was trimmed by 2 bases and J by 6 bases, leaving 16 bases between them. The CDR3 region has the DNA TGTGCCAGTAGTATAAGGGAGGACCTCACCCCTGAAGCTTTCTTT. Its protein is CASSIREDLTPEAFF.

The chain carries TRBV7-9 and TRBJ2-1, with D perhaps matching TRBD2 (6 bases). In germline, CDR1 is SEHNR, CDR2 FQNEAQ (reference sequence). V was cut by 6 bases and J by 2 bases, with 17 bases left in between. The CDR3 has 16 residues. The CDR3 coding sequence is TGTGCCAGCAGGGATAGCGGCGGAAGCACCTACAATGAGCAGTTCTTC. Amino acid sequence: CASRDSGGSTYNEQFF.

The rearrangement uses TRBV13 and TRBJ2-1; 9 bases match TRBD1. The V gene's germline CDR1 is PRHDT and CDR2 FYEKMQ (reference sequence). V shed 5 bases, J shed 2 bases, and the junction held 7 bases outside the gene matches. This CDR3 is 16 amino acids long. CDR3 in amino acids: CASSPRRDRAYNEQFF. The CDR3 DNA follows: TGTGCCAGCAGCCCACGCCGGGACAGGGCCTACAATGAGCAGTTCTTC.

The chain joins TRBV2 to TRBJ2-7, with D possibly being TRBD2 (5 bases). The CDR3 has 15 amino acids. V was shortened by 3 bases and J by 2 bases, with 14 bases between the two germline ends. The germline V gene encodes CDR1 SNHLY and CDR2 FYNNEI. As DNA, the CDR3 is TGTGCCAGCAGTGACGGGAAAACTATTCCCTACGAGCAGTACTTC. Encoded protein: CASSDGKTIPYEQYF.

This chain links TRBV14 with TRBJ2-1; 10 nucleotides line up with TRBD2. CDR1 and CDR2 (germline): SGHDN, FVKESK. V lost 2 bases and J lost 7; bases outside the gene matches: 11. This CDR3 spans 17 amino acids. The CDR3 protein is CASSQSFGLAARNEQFF. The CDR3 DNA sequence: TGTGCCAGCAGCCAAAGCTTTGGACTAGCGGCAAGGAATGAGCAGTTCTTC.

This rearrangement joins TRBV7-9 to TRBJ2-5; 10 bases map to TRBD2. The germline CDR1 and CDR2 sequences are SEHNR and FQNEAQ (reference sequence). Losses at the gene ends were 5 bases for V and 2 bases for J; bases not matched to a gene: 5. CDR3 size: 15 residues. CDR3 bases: TGTGCCAGCAGCGAAAGGACTAGCGGTCAAGAGACCCAGTACTTC. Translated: CASSERTSGQETQYF.

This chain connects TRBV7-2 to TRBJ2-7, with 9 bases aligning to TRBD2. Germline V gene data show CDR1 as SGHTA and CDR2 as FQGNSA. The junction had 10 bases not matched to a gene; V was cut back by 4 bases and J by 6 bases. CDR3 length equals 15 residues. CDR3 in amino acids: CASSSEVAGVTEQYF. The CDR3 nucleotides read TGTGCCAGCAGCTCCGAGGTAGCGGGAGTTACCGAGCAGTACTTC. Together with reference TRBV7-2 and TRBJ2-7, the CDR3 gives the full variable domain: GAGVSQSPSNKVTEKGKDVELRCDPISGHTALYWYRQSLGQGLEFLIYFQGNSAPDKSGLPSDRFSAERTGGSVSTLTIQRTQQEDSAVYLCASSSEVAGVTEQYFGPGTRLTVT.

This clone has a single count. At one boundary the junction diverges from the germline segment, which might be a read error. CDR3 bases: TGCAGCGTGAGGGGAGTAGGCGGGGGCCGGGCAGATACGCAGTGTTTT. Its translation: CSVRGVGGGRADTQCF. The chain joins TRBV29-1 to TRBJ2-3; a possible D gene is TRBD2 (7 bases). Germline-derived CDR1 and CDR2 are SQVTM and ANQGSEA. The CDR3 sequence is 16 residues long.

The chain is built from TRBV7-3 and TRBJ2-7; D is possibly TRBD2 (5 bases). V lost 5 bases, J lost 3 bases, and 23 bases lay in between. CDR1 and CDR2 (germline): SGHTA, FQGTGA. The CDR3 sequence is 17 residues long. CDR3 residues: CASSPRRGKSVVYEQYF. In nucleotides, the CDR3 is TGTGCCAGCAGCCCCCGTCGGGGAAAAAGTGTGGTCTACGAGCAGTACTTC.

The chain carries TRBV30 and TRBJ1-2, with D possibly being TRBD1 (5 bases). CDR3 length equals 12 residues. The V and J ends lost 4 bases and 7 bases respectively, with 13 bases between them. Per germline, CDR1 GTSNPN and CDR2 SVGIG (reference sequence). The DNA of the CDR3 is TGTGCCTGGACTACTAAAGGGGCTGGCTACACCTTC. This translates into CAWTTKGAGYTF.